This TCR beta chain was recorded in a study of shared clonotypes between healthy human individuals. Splitting of each subset's genomic DNA was done evenly across several immunoSEQ plates. Authors' analysis steps: Junction-only sequences without quality scores came from ImmunoSEQ, so filtering differed. The assay was immunoSEQ multiplex PCR, and TCRdb's table has in-frame clones only and misses some. That table supplies the V and J calls and clone size; D and trimming were determined from the DNA. This repertoire shows 450,000 to 500,000 clones, roughly 85% found once; its top ten account for about an eighth. Looked up from germline, CDR1 is LGHNA and CDR2 is YNFKEQ. CDR3 length: 18 amino acids. V lost 0 bases and J 9 bases, leaving 23 bases between the germline ends.

This clonotype was sampled from a woman in her forties in good health. Some clones in this sample may be carry-over from other donors' samples. The V call is TRBV4-2, the J call TRBJ2-2, with a weak D call TRBD2 (6 bases). The sample consisted of PBMCs. The CDR3 DNA sequence: TGTGCCAGCAGCCAAGATTGGGAGCGGATGGCCGGGAGCTGGGAGCTGTTTTTT. Protein sequence: CASSQDWERMAGSWELFF.